The next 18 T cell receptor beta chains were all read from a single sample in a study of T cell responses to AZD1222 COVID-19 vaccine. The method was immunoSEQ multiplex PCR; TCRdb's version includes in-frame clones alone and lacks a portion of them. The sample shows roughly 150,000 clones, about 91% of them seen only once. The sequencing here drew on peripheral blood, taken on day 0 of AZD1222 vaccination. These receptors were collected from an adult in good health.

The rearrangement joins TRBV30 to TRBJ1-1; a weak D match, TRBD1 (6 bases). CDR1 is GTSNPN and CDR2 is SVGIG in the germline V gene (reference sequence). CDR3 length: 15 amino acids. V was trimmed by 7 bases and J by 2 bases, leaving 20 bases between them. The CDR3 DNA is TGTGCCTCCAAGAGGTGGGGGGCAACAAACACTGAAGCTTTCTTT. The encoded protein is CASKRWGATNTEAFF.

The chain is built from TRBV6-5 and TRBJ1-2; 9 bases match TRBD1. The CDR3 extends over 15 amino acids. V was clipped by 5 bases and J by 0 bases; unmatched bases: 4. Germline lookup yields CDR1 MNHEY and CDR2 SVGAGI. This CDR3 reads CASSRDREANYGYTF. CDR3 nucleotide sequence: TGTGCCAGCAGTCGGGACAGGGAAGCTAACTATGGCTACACCTTC.

The chain is built from TRBV19 and TRBJ2-7; 7 nucleotides line up with TRBD1. The CDR3 has 14 amino acids. Trimming took 6 bases from V and 3 from J; bases not matched to a gene: 8. CDR1 is LNHDA and CDR2 is SQIVND in the germline V gene (reference sequence). Here the CDR3 reads CASRRQGQGYEQYF. In DNA, the CDR3 is TGTGCCAGTAGACGACAGGGCCAGGGCTACGAGCAGTACTTC.

This rearrangement joins TRBV6-1 to TRBJ1-3; D is possibly TRBD1 (6 bases). The CDR3 has 15 residues. In germline, CDR1 is MNHNS, CDR2 SASEGT. V was cut by 0 bases and J by 5 bases, with 11 bases left in between. The CDR3 region has the DNA TGTGCCAGCAGTGAAGCTCAGGGGAGAAGAAACACCATATATTTT. It is translated as CASSEAQGRRNTIYF.

The chain combines TRBV7-8 with TRBJ1-6; no definite D call. Trimming stripped 8 bases from V and 4 bases from J, with 15 bases between. CDR3 size: 15 residues. The germline gives CDR1 SGHVS, CDR2 FQNEAQ. CDR3 in DNA: TGTGCCAGCGGACTAGGACTGTTTTATAATTCACCCCTCCACTTT. Translated: CASGLGLFYNSPLHF.

V is TRBV7-6 and J is TRBJ2-5, with 7 bases that match TRBD1. The CDR3 extends over 14 amino acids. The V segment lost 1 base and the J segment 4 bases; nucleotides outside the gene matches: 3. CDR1 SGHVS and CDR2 FNYEAQ come from the germline V gene. The CDR3 region has the DNA TGTGCCAGCAGCTTAGTGACAGGGAGAGAGACCCAGTACTTC. It translates to CASSLVTGRETQYF.

V gene TRBV14 combines with J gene TRBJ2-7; 9 bases fit TRBD1. Germline V gene sequence: CDR1 SGHDN, CDR2 FVKESK. The length of the CDR3 is 13 residues. The ends lost 4 bases at V and 6 bases at J; junction bases unmatched: 4. The CDR3 protein is CASSRDRVLEQYF. The CDR3 nucleotides are TGTGCCAGCAGCCGGGACAGGGTCCTCGAGCAGTACTTC.

The chain carries TRBV7-9 and TRBJ2-7; tentative D call: TRBD2 (5 bases). The CDR3 sequence is 12 residues long. Trimming cost V 1 base and J 12 bases, with 13 bases left between them. Germline values: CDR1 SEHNR, CDR2 FQNEAQ (reference sequence). The CDR3 region is CASSLGAGEGYF. CDR3 in DNA: TGTGCCAGCAGCTTAGGAGCTGGCGAGGGGTACTTC.

The J gene is TRBJ2-1, the V gene TRBV12-3 or TRBV12-4; no clear D. This CDR3 is built from 13 residues. The germline V and J ends were trimmed by 4 bases and 4 bases, with 8 bases remaining between them. This CDR3 reads CASSSNGYNEQFF. CDR3 nucleotides: TGTGCCAGCAGTTCGAACGGATACAATGAGCAGTTCTTC.

J is TRBJ1-6 and V is TRBV7-8; the match to TRBD1 covers 7 bases. The CDR3 loop spans 17 amino acids. Looked up from germline, CDR1 is SGHVS and CDR2 is FQNEAQ. Trimming cost V 1 base and J 5 bases; bases outside gene matches: 8. CDR3 coding DNA: TGTGCCAGCAGCTTAGGGCCGACAGGGTTTGATAATTCACCCCTCCACTTT. It encodes CASSLGPTGFDNSPLHF.

The gene calls are TRBV28 and TRBJ1-1; 9 bases agree with TRBD1. The length of the CDR3 is 14 residues. Trimming took 7 bases from V and 8 from J; bases not matched to a gene: 11. The germline gives CDR1 MDHEN, CDR2 SYDVKM. The CDR3 spells CASIKDRGTSEAFF. The CDR3 nucleotides read TGTGCCAGCATCAAGGACAGGGGAACTTCCGAAGCTTTCTTT.

The rearrangement joins TRBV2 to TRBJ1-3, with 7 nucleotides matching TRBD1. The CDR3 contains 15 residues. Per the germline V gene, CDR1 is SNHLY and CDR2 is FYNNEI. Trimming took 2 bases from V and 4 from J; bases not matched to a gene: 5. For the CDR3, the DNA is TGTGCCAGCAGTGAAAGACAGGGTATCGGAAACACCATATATTTT. Its protein product is CASSERQGIGNTIYF.

The V gene is TRBV28, the J gene TRBJ2-1; D is uncertain. The CDR3 contains 14 residues. Between the trimmed V and J ends, which lost 7 bases and 1 base, there was a span of 11 bases. CDR1 and CDR2 (germline): MDHEN, SYDVKM. The CDR3 sequence: CASKSPGSYNEQFF. The CDR3, as DNA: TGTGCCAGCAAATCCCCCGGGTCCTACAATGAGCAGTTCTTC.

This clone has a handful of counts. The chain uses TRBV7-9 and TRBJ1-2; 7 nucleotides align to TRBD1. This CDR3 contains 15 residues. Germline V gene data show CDR1 as SEHNR and CDR2 as FQNEAQ (reference sequence). Unmatched junction bases numbered 6, after V lost 0 bases and J lost 5 bases. DNA for the CDR3: TGTGCCAGCAGCTTAGCTATGACAGGGCCGTATGGCTACACCTTC. Translated: CASSLAMTGPYGYTF.

The gene calls are TRBV5-6 and TRBJ2-5; the match to TRBD2 covers 7 bases. Looked up from germline, CDR1 is SGHDT and CDR2 is YYEEEE. The CDR3 totals 19 residues. The junction had 15 bases not matched to a gene; V was cut back by 0 bases and J by 1 base. The CDR3 coding sequence is TGTGCCAGCAGCTTGGCCCTAATCGCGGGAGTATTCCCCCAAGAGACCCAGTACTTC. As protein: CASSLALIAGVFPQETQYF.

The rearrangement joins TRBV4-3 to TRBJ2-1, with 12 bases fitting TRBD2. This CDR3 region has 15 residues. CDR1 is LGHNA, CDR2 YSLEER, per germline. V lost 6 bases to trimming and J lost 4 bases; unmatched junction nucleotides: 4. Here the CDR3 DNA reads TGCGCCAGCAGACTCGGACTAGCGGGGTACAATGAGCAGTTCTTC. Translated, it gives CASRLGLAGYNEQFF.

The J gene is TRBJ2-1, the V gene TRBV7-2; 7 bases are shared with TRBD1. From germline, CDR1 is SGHTA and CDR2 FQGNSA. The junction had 3 bases not matched to a gene; V was cut back by 3 bases and J by 7 bases. The CDR3 is 13 residues long. CDR3 region: CASSLKGANEQFF. DNA of the CDR3: TGTGCCAGCAGCTTGAAGGGGGCAAATGAGCAGTTCTTC.

This chain connects TRBV6-5 to TRBJ2-2, with D tentatively TRBD1 (5 bases). The germline gives CDR1 MNHEY, CDR2 SVGAGI. V was shortened by 9 bases and J by 13 bases, with 18 bases between the two germline ends. This CDR3 spans 12 amino acids. The CDR3 sequence is CASQGSARRLFF. The CDR3 region has the DNA TGTGCCAGTCAGGGAAGTGCTCGAAGGCTGTTTTTT.